These 24 T cell receptor beta chains came from one sample sequenced in a study of blood T cells in healthy people across ages. Primers used in a second PCR of about 6 to 11 cycles were a sample-barcoded 5' primer and a J-beta primer mix. MiXCR, run by TCRdb on the 5' RACE reads, gives a single entry per CDR3 protein. This table has 600,000 or so distinct CDR3 sequences, roughly 30% appearing once. The sample taken for sequencing was blood. These receptors were collected from a woman older than 75 in good health.

V gene TRBV6-1 combines with J gene TRBJ1-2; the match to TRBD1 covers 9 bases. Unmatched junction bases numbered 13, after V lost 6 bases and J lost 2 bases. CDR3 length: 17 amino acids. Per germline, CDR1 MNHNS and CDR2 SASEGT. CDR3 sequence: CASRPPGQGNLNYGYTF. The CDR3, as DNA: TGTGCCAGCAGACCCCCGGGACAGGGTAACCTAAACTATGGCTACACCTTC.

This chain links TRBV12-5 with TRBJ2-2; 9 nucleotides agree with TRBD1. V shed 6 bases and J 5 bases; nucleotides not matched to a gene: 4. The CDR3 runs to 14 residues. Looked up from germline, CDR1 is LGHNT and CDR2 is FRNRAP. CDR3 in DNA: TGTGCTAGTGGGCCGGGGACAGGGACCGGGGAGCTGTTTTTT. The encoded protein is CASGPGTGTGELFF.

This clonotype was seen many times. V is TRBV7-7 and J is TRBJ2-5; 7 bases match TRBD1. Germline CDR1 is SSHAT and CDR2 is FNYEAQ (reference sequence). CDR3 size: 15 residues. After removal of 1 base from V and 4 bases from J, the junction contained 6 bases not matched to a gene. CDR3 bases: TGTGCCAGCAGCTTAGGACAGGGCCTGAGAGAGACCCAGTACTTC. As protein: CASSLGQGLRETQYF.

This clonotype has a count of ten or more. This chain links TRBV6-5 with TRBJ1-1; no clear D gene. Germline CDR1 reads MNHEY; CDR2 reads SVGAGI. The CDR3 consists of 12 residues. Trimming left V 6 bases short and J 1 base short, with 6 bases between. CDR3 loop: CASSQQNTEAFF. DNA of the CDR3: TGTGCCAGCAGCCAACAGAACACTGAAGCTTTCTTT.

The chain is built from TRBV20-1 and TRBJ1-5; TRBD1 aligns across 7 bases. CDR1 and CDR2 from the germline V gene are DFQATT and SNEGSKA (reference sequence). The ends lost 4 bases at V and 1 base at J; junction bases unmatched: 4. The CDR3 runs to 14 residues. The CDR3 sequence is CSATNRGSNQPQHF. CDR3 in DNA: TGCAGTGCTACGAACAGGGGAAGCAATCAGCCCCAGCATTTT.

With regard to this clonotype: A much larger clone lies one base from this, so it may be a read error. CDR3 sequence reads: CASSSRQGGSPPHF. DNA of the CDR3: TGTGCCAGCAGTAGCAGACAGGGAGGTTCACCCCCCCACTTT. The rearrangement joins TRBV12-3 or TRBV12-4 to TRBJ1-6; TRBD1 agrees at 7 bases. The CDR3 totals 14 residues.

A note on this clonotype: The junction departs from the called germline gene at one end, perhaps through a read error. This chain joins TRBV28 and TRBJ2-3, with a weak D call TRBD1 (5 bases). Germline CDR1 MDHEN, CDR2 SYDVKM. The CDR3 is made up of 16 amino acids. The CDR3 coding sequence is TGTGCCGGCAGCTTAAGGGGCGGAGACCACACAGATACGCAGTATTTT. It encodes CAGSLRGGDHTDTQYF.

This clonotype was counted only a few times. This could be a read error, since a much larger clone is one nucleotide away. The chain is built from TRBV12-3 or TRBV12-4 and TRBJ2-3; the match to TRBD2 covers 8 bases. CDR3 length equals 14 residues. The CDR3 loop reads CVSTGGARTDTQYF. In DNA form, the CDR3 reads TGTGTCAGCACCGGGGGGGCCCGCACAGATACGCAGTATTTT.

There are many counts of this clonotype. The rearrangement joins TRBV20-1 to TRBJ2-5, with a possible D match to TRBD1 (6 bases). The germline V gene has CDR1 DFQATT and CDR2 SNEGSKA (reference sequence). The CDR3 is 13 residues long. Between the trimmed V and J ends, which lost 4 bases and 5 bases, there was a span of 14 bases. CDR3 loop: CSATSYRAETQYF. CDR3 sequence (DNA): TGCAGTGCTACCTCCTACAGGGCGGAGACCCAGTACTTC.

The rearrangement joins TRBV28 to TRBJ1-3; a possible D gene is TRBD1 (6 bases). Germline V gives CDR1 MDHEN, CDR2 SYDVKM. CDR3 length equals 14 residues. Trimming removed 5 bases from V and 5 bases from J, with 13 bases in between. CDR3 coding DNA: TGTGCCAGCAGTCAGGGGAGTTCCAGAAACACCATATATTTT. This sequence encodes CASSQGSSRNTIYF.

For this clonotype: A much larger clonotype is one base distant, so this may be a read error. V gene TRBV7-3 combines with J gene TRBJ1-1; D call uncertain. Germline-derived CDR1 and CDR2 are SGHTA and FQGTGA. The CDR3 is made up of 15 amino acids. Deletions cut 5 bases from V and 1 base from J, with 14 bases between. The CDR3 sequence is CASSPGGLRNTEAFF. In nucleotides, the CDR3 is TGTGCCAGCAGCCCCGGCGGACTGCGGAACACTGAAGCTTTCTTT.

This clonotype was found many times. The rearrangement joins TRBV6-1 to TRBJ2-1, with no clear D. This CDR3 contains 14 residues. Germline CDR1 MNHNS, CDR2 SASEGT. Trimming removed 1 base at V and 5 bases at J, with 9 bases between. This CDR3 reads CASSEVLVNNEQFF. CDR3 bases: TGTGCCAGCAGTGAAGTTCTAGTGAACAATGAGCAGTTCTTC.

Ten or more counts support this clonotype. V and J are TRBV9 and TRBJ2-1; no definite D call. Trimming cost V 0 bases and J 7 bases, with 5 bases left between them. CDR1 and CDR2 from the germline V gene are SGDLS and YYNGEE. This CDR3 is built from 12 residues. The CDR3 spells CASSVEGNEQFF. The CDR3 region has the DNA TGTGCCAGCAGCGTAGAAGGGAATGAGCAGTTCTTC.

This clonotype was seen at least ten times. V is TRBV28 and J is TRBJ1-5; 11 bases match TRBD1. CDR3 length equals 16 residues. The J segment lost 4 bases and the V segment lost 5 bases, leaving 7 bases of the junction unmatched. Germline V lookup: CDR1 MDHEN, CDR2 SYDVKM. The CDR3 bases are TGTGCCAGCAGTATATTAGGACAGGGGGCGAATCAGCCCCAGCATTTT. Its translation is CASSILGQGANQPQHF. The full variable domain, with the rest looked up from reference TRBV28 and TRBJ1-5, is DVKVTQSSRYLVKRTGEKVFLECVQDMDHENMFWYRQDPGLGLRLIYFSYDVKMKEKGDIPEGYSVSREKKERFSLILESASTNQTSMYLCASSILGQGANQPQHFGDGTRLSIL.

V is TRBV6-2 or TRBV6-3 and J is TRBJ1-1; D gene ambiguous. Trimming stripped 2 bases from V and 0 bases from J, with 13 bases between. The CDR3 has 16 amino acids. The germline CDR1 and CDR2 sequences are MNHEY and SVGEGT. In nucleotides, the CDR3 is TGTGCCAGCAGTTACAAAAAACCTACAGTGAACACTGAAGCTTTCTTT. This gives the protein CASSYKKPTVNTEAFF.

On this clonotype itself: It may be a read error: a sequence one base away is much more abundant. The chain carries TRBV5-1 and TRBJ2-7, with D tentatively TRBD1 (5 bases). From germline, CDR1 is SGHRS and CDR2 YFSETQ. This CDR3 contains 13 residues. Trimming removed 2 bases at V and 7 bases at J, with 13 bases between. The CDR3 is CASSFEGVGEQYF. The DNA of the CDR3 is TGCGCCAGCAGCTTTGAAGGGGTGGGGGAGCAGTACTTC.

This clonotype showed up many times. The chain combines TRBV27 with TRBJ2-7; D ambiguous. Between the trimmed V and J ends, which lost 7 bases and 0 bases, there was a span of 13 bases. CDR3 length: 14 amino acids. Germline CDR1 is MNHEY and CDR2 is SMNVEV (reference sequence). CDR3 loop: CASTLDPSSYEQYF. As DNA, the CDR3 is TGTGCCAGCACCTTGGACCCTAGCTCCTACGAGCAGTACTTC.

This clonotype was seen only a few times. With a much larger clone just one base away, this may be a read error. The chain recombines TRBV12-3 or TRBV12-4 with TRBJ2-5; 11 positions agree with TRBD1. The J segment lost 11 bases and the V segment lost 5 bases, leaving 13 bases of the junction unmatched. This CDR3 has 15 amino acids. The CDR3: CASSGTVDRGPAQYF. The CDR3 region has the DNA TGTGCCAGCAGTGGGACCGTGGACAGGGGGCCTGCTCAGTACTTC.

In the case of this clonotype: Just one base apart from a much larger clone, this may be a read error. This sequence joins TRBV29-1 and TRBJ2-1; TRBD1 matches 7 bases. V was pared by 7 bases and J by 9 bases, with 9 bases of the junction left unmatched. Per the germline V gene, CDR1 is SQVTM and CDR2 is ANQGSEA. This CDR3 contains 12 residues. CDR3 sequence (DNA): TGCAGCGGCGACAGGGCTCCGGGTGAGCAGTTCTTC. Its protein is CSGDRAPGEQFF.

The chain combines TRBV7-8 with TRBJ2-2, with D perhaps matching TRBD2 (6 bases). CDR1 SGHVS and CDR2 FQNEAQ come from the germline V gene. The CDR3 runs to 16 residues. V gave up 2 bases and J gave up 4 bases, with 14 bases separating them. In DNA form, the CDR3 reads TGTGCCAGCAGCTTAATTTTTAGCGGTTCCACCGGGGAGCTGTTTTTT. Translating gives CASSLIFSGSTGELFF.

About this clonotype itself: This may stem from a read error, because a much larger clone lies one nucleotide away. Here the CDR3 omits its conserved ending phenylalanine or tryptophan, so a read error is the likely source. This rearrangement joins TRBV20-1 to TRBJ2-1; TRBD2 matches 9 bases. Germline V gives CDR1 DFQATT, CDR2 SNEGSKA (reference sequence). This CDR3 spans 14 amino acids. V shed 6 bases, J shed 0 bases, and the junction held 3 bases outside the gene matches. The chain's CDR3 is CSAGRGGSYNEQFV. The CDR3 bases are TGCAGTGCGGGGCGGGGGGGCTCCTACAATGAGCAGTTCGTC.

This clonotype showed up many times. V is TRBV6-2 or TRBV6-3 and J is TRBJ1-6, with 10 positions matching TRBD1. This CDR3 has 13 amino acids. J lost 10 bases, V lost 7 bases, and 4 bases had no gene match. Germline assignment: CDR1 MNHEY and CDR2 SVGEGT. The chain's CDR3 is CASTLDRGSPLHF. In DNA form, the CDR3 reads TGTGCCAGCACCCTGGACAGGGGGTCACCCCTCCACTTT.

This clonotype was seen a few times. The chain carries TRBV28 and TRBJ2-5; D possibly corresponds to TRBD1 (5 bases). The CDR3 runs 12 residues. V dropped 6 bases and J dropped 8 bases, with 13 bases sitting between them. The germline V gene encodes CDR1 MDHEN and CDR2 SYDVKM. CDR3: CASRQGPRTQYF. In DNA, the CDR3 is TGTGCCAGCAGGCAGGGTCCCCGCACCCAGTACTTC.

The table lists this clonotype with many counts. This sequence joins TRBV5-1 and TRBJ2-6; weak D call: TRBD1 (5 bases). The V gene lost 2 bases and the J gene lost 4 bases, with 10 bases spanning the gap. Per the germline V gene, CDR1 is SGHRS and CDR2 is YFSETQ. The CDR3 consists of 15 residues. CDR3 sequence (DNA): TGCGCCAGCAGCTTACAGGAGCTCGGGGCCAACGTCCTGACTTTC. The encoded protein is CASSLQELGANVLTF.